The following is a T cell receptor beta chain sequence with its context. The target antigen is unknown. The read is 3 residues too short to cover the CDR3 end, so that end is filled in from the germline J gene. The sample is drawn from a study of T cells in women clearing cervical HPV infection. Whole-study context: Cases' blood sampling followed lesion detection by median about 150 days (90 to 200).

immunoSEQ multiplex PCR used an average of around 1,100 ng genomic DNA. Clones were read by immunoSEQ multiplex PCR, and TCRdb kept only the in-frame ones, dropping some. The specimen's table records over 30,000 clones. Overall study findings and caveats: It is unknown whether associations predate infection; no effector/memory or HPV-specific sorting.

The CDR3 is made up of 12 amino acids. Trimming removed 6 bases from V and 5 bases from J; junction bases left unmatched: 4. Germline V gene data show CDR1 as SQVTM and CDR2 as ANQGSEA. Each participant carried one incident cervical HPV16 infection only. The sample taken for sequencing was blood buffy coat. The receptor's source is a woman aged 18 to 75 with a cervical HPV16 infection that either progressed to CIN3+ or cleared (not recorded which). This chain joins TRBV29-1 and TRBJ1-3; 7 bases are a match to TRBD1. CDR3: CSVGTDRNTIYF. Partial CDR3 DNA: TGCAGCGTCGGGACAGATCGAAACACC. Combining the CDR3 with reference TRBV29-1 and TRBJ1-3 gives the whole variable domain SAVISQKPSRDICQRGTSLTIQCQVDSQVTMMFWYRQQPGQSLTLIATANQGSEATYESGFVIDKFPISRPNLTFSTLTVSNMSPEDSSIYLCSVGTDRNTIYFGEGSWLTVV.